This T cell receptor beta chain emerged from a study of blood T cell repertoires in COVID-19 (TCRdb year 2020). Regarding the complete study: Samples covering the acute and convalescent phases of COVID-19 were provided by collaborators in the United States, Italy and Spain. The prospective study material was composed of cDNA or gDNA derived from T cells, B-cell-depleted T cells, or PBMCs. Deeply sampled blood TCRbeta repertoires from subjects exposed to, actively infected with, or recovered from COVID-19 were included in the dataset. The repertoires were released in a freely available public database intended as a resource for research on the immune response to SARS-CoV-2. Samples came from the ongoing ImmuneRACE study (first 160 participants) plus 1,254 subjects from 6 global collaborators. Nearly every sample came with metadata listing a de-identified subject ID, COVID-19 status, age in years and sex. Where available, HLA class I and class II types were obtained from metadata supplied by the sample provider rather than from assay-based typing.

Regarding this clone: The antigen this receptor binds is unknown. No much larger clone exists at a distance of one base, and base qualities are not known.

TCRbeta CDR3 regions were amplified from genomic DNA by means of the immunoSEQ Assay, a bias-controlled multiplex PCR. In the paper's pipeline: The number of nucleated cells in each sample was estimated from the amplification of reference gene primers within the assay. To quantify the absolute abundance of each unique TCRbeta CDR3 rearrangement, sequence reads were collapsed and filtered. Productive Simpson clonality was computed per sample as the square root of Simpson's diversity index over productive rearrangements. TCRdb holds this immuneACCESS table with in-frame rearrangements only. Some clones are missing; in checked studies, unresolved V genes explain under half, and the rest has no known cause. That table supplies the V and J calls and clone size; D and trimming were determined from the DNA. This sample is represented by about 340,000 clones; around 90% of them were singletons. Jointly, the top ten make up roughly 20% of the sample.

From its cysteine to its phenylalanine, the CDR3 spans 12 amino acids. Kept here is only the CDR3 DNA, which spans 36 bases and is read in frame from base 1. Trimmed from V: 9 bases; trimmed from J: 4 bases; junction bases lacking a gene match: 3. In the germline V gene, CDR1 corresponds to MDHEN and CDR2 to SYDVKM. Enrolling through a virtual design, the prospective study's participants ranged in age from roughly 18 to 100 years and lived across 20 to 30 United States geographic areas. Cohort assignment in the prospective study relied on participant-reported clinical history from a screening survey and a study questionnaire. ImmuneRACE Cohort 3 recovered participants were defined by two consecutive negative NP/OP PCR tests, healthcare professional clearance, or symptom resolution. In the prospective study, whole blood, serum and a nasopharyngeal or oropharyngeal swab were collected from each participant by mobile phlebotomists. Over a roughly two-month period, participants in the prospective study had the option of providing additional blood draws and questionnaires. Before DNA extraction, prospective study blood samples were shipped either frozen or at room temperature.

General conclusions and limits of the study: The quantity of clinical and demographic metadata differed by source and by participant and was supplied without curation.

The sample comprised PBMCs or T cells enriched from blood (not recorded which). The sequence came from a woman aged 25-40 years who had recovered from COVID-19. This chain is built from TRBV28 and TRBJ2-5, with 9 bases matching TRBD1. The nucleotide sequence reads TGTGCCAGTGGGACAGGGAGAGAGACCCAGTACTTC. The translation is CASGTGRETQYF.